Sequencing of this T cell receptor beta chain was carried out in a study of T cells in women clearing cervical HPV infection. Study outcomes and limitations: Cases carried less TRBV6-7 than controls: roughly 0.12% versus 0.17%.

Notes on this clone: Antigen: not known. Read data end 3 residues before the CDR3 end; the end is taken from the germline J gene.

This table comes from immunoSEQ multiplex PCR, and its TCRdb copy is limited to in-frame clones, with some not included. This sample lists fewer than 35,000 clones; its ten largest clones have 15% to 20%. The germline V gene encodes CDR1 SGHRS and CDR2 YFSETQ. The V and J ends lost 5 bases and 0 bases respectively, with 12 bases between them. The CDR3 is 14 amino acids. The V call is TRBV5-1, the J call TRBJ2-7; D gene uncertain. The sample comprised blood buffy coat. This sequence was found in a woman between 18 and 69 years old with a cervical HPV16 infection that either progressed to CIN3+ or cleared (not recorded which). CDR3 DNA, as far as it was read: TGCGCCAGCAGTTCACTAACCCACTCCTACGAG. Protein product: CASSSLTHSYE. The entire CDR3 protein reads CASSSLTHSYEQYF.